This T cell receptor (beta chain) was captured by sequencing in a study of T cell changes during pregnancy in multiple sclerosis. The repertoire was sequenced with immunoSEQ multiplex PCR; TCRdb's copy has only in-frame clones and lacks some. The data show 70,000 or so clones, 80% to 95% seen once. This CDR3 region has 15 residues. The germline V gene encodes CDR1 LNHDA and CDR2 SQIVND (reference sequence). V was clipped by 4 bases and J by 8 bases; unmatched bases: 8. The sequence was obtained from a female donor in good health, enrolled as a control in a pregnancy study. The source material was peripheral blood, sampled in the third trimester of pregnancy. The genes are TRBV19 and TRBJ1-4, with 9 bases fitting TRBD1. The CDR3 DNA reads as TGTGCCAGTAGTAGTGTCCGGGGACAGGGCGAAAAACTGTTTTTT. Translated: CASSSVRGQGEKLFF.